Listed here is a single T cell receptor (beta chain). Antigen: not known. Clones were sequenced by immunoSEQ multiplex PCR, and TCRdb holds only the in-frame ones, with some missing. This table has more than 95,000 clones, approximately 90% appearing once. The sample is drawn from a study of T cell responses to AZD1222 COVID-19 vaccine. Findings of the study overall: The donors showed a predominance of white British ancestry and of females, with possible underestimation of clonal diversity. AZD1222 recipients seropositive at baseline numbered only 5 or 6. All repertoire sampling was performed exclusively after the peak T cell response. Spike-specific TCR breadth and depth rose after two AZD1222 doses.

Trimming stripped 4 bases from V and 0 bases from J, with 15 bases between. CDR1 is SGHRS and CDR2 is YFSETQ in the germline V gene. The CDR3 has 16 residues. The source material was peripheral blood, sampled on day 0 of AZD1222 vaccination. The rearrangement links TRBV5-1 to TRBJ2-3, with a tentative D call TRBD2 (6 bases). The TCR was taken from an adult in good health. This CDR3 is CASSTTSGSSTDTQYF. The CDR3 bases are TGCGCCAGCAGCACGACTAGTGGGAGTAGCACAGATACGCAGTATTTT.